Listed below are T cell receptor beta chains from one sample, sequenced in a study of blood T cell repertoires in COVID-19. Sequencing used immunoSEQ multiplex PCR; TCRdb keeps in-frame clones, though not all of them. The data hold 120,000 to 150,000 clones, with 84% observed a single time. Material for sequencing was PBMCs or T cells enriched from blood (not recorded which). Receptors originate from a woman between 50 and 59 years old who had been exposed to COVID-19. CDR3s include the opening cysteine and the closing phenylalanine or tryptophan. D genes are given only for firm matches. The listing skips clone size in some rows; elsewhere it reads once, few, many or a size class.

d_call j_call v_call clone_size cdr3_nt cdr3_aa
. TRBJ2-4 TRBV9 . TGTGCCAGCAGTGACCACCGGGGTGACATTCAGTACTTC CASSDHRGDIQYF
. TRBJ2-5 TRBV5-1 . TGCGCCAGCAGCTTGATCGCGAGGGTAGCAGGGGTAGGAGAGACCCAGTACTTC CASSLIARVAGVGETQYF
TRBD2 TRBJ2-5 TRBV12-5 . TGTGCTAGTGGTTGGCCCCCAGCCGAGCGGGAGGGCCTTGAGACCCAGTACTTC CASGWPPAEREGLETQYF
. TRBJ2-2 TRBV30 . TGTGCCTGGCGAGGCCAGAACACCGGGGAGCTGTTTTTT CAWRGQNTGELFF
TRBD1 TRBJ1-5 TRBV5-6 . TGTGCCAGCAGCGGGGCCGGGACAGGGTATAATCAGCCCCAGCATTTT CASSGAGTGYNQPQHF
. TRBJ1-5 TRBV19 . TGTGCCAGTAGTATCAGTGGTCAGCCCCAGCATTTT CASSISGQPQHF
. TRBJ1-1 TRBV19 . TGTGCCAGTAGTATCGGGGGGCGAGACACTGAAGCTTTCTTT CASSIGGRDTEAFF
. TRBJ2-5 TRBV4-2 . TGTGCCAGCAGCCAAGAAGTTAGCCAAGAGACCCAGTACTTC CASSQEVSQETQYF
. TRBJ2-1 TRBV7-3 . TGTGCCAGCAGCGCACGCCCCAGGGGGGCGGTTTTGGATGAGCAGTTCTTC CASSARPRGAVLDEQFF
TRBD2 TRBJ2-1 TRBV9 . TGTGCCAGCAGCGTAACCTTTCGCGCGGGAGGGTACTACAATGAGCAGTTCTTC CASSVTFRAGGYYNEQFF
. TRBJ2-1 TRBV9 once TGTGCCAGCAGCCCTCAGCGTGGACAGACATCCAATGAGCAGTTCTTC CASSPQRGQTSNEQFF
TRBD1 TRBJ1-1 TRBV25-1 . TGTGCCAGCAGTGCCCTGACAGGGAAGGGCACTGAAGCTTTCTTT CASSALTGKGTEAFF
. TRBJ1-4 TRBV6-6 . TGTGCCAGCACCAACGTGAGGATAGGTAATGAAAAACTGTTTTTT CASTNVRIGNEKLFF
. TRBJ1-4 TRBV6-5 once TGTGCCAGCAAGGACTGGAGACTAGAAAAACTGTTTTTT CASKDWRLEKLFF
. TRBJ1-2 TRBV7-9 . TGTGCCAGCAGCGCCCGGGACTCCCCTAACTATGGCTACACCTTC CASSARDSPNYGYTF
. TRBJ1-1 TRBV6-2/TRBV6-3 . TGTGCCAGCAGTTACTCACCCGGGGGACCAAGGAACACTGAAGCTTTCTTT CASSYSPGGPRNTEAFF
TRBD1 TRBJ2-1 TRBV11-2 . TGTGCCAGCAGATCCCCCCGGGACAGACCCAATGAGCAGTTCTTC CASRSPRDRPNEQFF
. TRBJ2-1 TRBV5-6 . TGTGCCAGCAGCTCAGCGAATGAGCAGTTCTTC CASSSANEQFF
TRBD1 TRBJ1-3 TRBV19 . TGTGCCAGTAGCGCAGGGGGCTCTGGAAACACCATATATTTT CASSAGGSGNTIYF
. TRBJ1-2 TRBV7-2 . TGTGCCAGCAGCGAACCCGGTAGACAGCTTAACTATGGCTACACCTTC CASSEPGRQLNYGYTF
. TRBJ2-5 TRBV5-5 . TGTGCCAGCAGCTTGGATCCAAAGACCCAGTACTTC CASSLDPKTQYF
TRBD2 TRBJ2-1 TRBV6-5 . TGTGCCAGCAGTCCCGGGGGAGGGAATGAGCAGTTCTTC CASSPGGGNEQFF
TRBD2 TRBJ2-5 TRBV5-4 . TGTGCCAGCAGCCTGCCAGCGGGGGGCCAAGAGACCCAGTACTTC CASSLPAGGQETQYF
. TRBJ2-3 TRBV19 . TGTGCCAGTAGTCCTCTCCCGGGACTGAACACAGATACGCAGTATTTT CASSPLPGLNTDTQYF
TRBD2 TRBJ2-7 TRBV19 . TGTGCCAGTAGTTTCACTAGCGCTACCTACGAGCAGTACTTC CASSFTSATYEQYF
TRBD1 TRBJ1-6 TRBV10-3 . TGTGCCATCAGTAACCGGGACAGGAATTCACCCCTCCACTTT CAISNRDRNSPLHF
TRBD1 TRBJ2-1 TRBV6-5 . TGTGCCAGCAGTTACGCGGGACAGGGCCCCTACAATGAGCAGTTCTTC CASSYAGQGPYNEQFF
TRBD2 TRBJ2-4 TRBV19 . TGTGCCAGTAGTCCACGGACAGGAAGACTAGCGGGGGGCCTAGCCAAAAACATTCAGTACTTC CASSPRTGRLAGGLAKNIQYF
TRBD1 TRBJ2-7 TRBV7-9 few TGTGCCAGCAGCTCACGGGACAGTAGCTACGAGCAGTACTTC CASSSRDSSYEQYF
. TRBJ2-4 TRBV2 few TGTGCCAGCAGTGAAGCGCTCCGCCAGGGCCCAAACATTCAGTACTTC CASSEALRQGPNIQYF
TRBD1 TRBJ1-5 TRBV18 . TGTGCCAGCTCACTAGACAGGGTGAATCAGCCCCAGCATTTT CASSLDRVNQPQHF
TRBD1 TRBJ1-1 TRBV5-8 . TGTGCCAGCAGCTTGGATTACAGGGGGGGAACTGAAGCTTTCTTT CASSLDYRGGTEAFF
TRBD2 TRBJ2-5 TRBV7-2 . TGTGCCAGCAGCCTCGAACTGACTAGCGGAAAAGAGACCCAGTACTTC CASSLELTSGKETQYF
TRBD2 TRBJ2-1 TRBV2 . TGTGCCAGCAGTCCACTAGCGGGGGGTTCTGATGAGCAGTTCTTC CASSPLAGGSDEQFF
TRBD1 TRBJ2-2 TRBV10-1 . TGCGCCAGCAAAATCCGGACAGGGGGCGCCAAGACCGGGGAGCTGTTTTTT CASKIRTGGAKTGELFF
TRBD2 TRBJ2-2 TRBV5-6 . TGTGCCAGCAGCCCCCCGGGGGGTCTCAACACCGGGGAGCTGTTTTTT CASSPPGGLNTGELFF
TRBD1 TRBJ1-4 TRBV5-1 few TGCGCCAGCAGCTTGAGGACAGGGCAATTTGGCCGAGTGACTAATGAAAAACTGTTTTTT CASSLRTGQFGRVTNEKLFF
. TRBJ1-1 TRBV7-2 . TGTGCCAGCAGCTTAGGTCCCACGGCTGAAGCTTTCTTT CASSLGPTAEAFF
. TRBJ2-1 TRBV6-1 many TGTGCCAGCAGTTCGCAGGGGTGGAATGAGCAGTTCTTC CASSSQGWNEQFF
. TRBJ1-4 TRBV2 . TGTGCCAGCAGCGGTGACAGGCCGAAACTGTTTTTT CASSGDRPKLFF
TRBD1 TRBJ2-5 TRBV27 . TGTGCCAGCAGCGACACTAGGACAGGGCAAGAGACCCAGTACTTC CASSDTRTGQETQYF
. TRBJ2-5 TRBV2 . TGTGCCAGCAGGGACGGGGGAGAAGAGACCCAGTACTTC CASRDGGEETQYF
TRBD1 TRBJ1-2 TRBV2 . TGTGCCAGCGGAGACAGGGGTTGGAATGGCTACACCTTC CASGDRGWNGYTF
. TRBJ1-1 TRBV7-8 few TGTGCCAGCAGCCCGCGAAGCGGGAGCACTGAAGCTTTCTTT CASSPRSGSTEAFF
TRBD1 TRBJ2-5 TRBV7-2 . TGTGCCAGCAGCCCGGACAGGGTACAGACCCAGTACTTC CASSPDRVQTQYF
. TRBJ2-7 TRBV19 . TGTGCCAGTAGTATAGCGCAGGGGTCCTACGAGCAGTACTTC CASSIAQGSYEQYF
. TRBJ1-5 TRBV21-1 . TGTGCCAGCCACACTCCGGGACAGGGCACTAATAGCAATCAGCCCCAGCATTTT CASHTPGQGTNSNQPQHF
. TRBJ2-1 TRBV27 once TGTGCCAGCAGTCTTGACTACCCGTTTGGGAATGAGCAGTTCTTC CASSLDYPFGNEQFF
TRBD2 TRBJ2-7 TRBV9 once TGTGCCAGCAGCGTAGGTGGGAGCGGGGGCTCCTCCGAGCAGTACTTC CASSVGGSGGSSEQYF
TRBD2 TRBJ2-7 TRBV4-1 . TGCGCCAGCAGCCAAGGACTAGCGGGGATTTACGAGCAGTACTTC CASSQGLAGIYEQYF
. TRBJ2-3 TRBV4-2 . TGTGCCAGCAGCCAAGGGGGCAAAGATACGCAGTATTTT CASSQGGKDTQYF
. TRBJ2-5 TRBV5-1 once TGCGCCAGCAGCCCCGACTCCCAAGAGACCCAGTACTTC CASSPDSQETQYF
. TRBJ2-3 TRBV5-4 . TGTGCCAGCAGCTCAAATGGGCTGATAACAGATACGCAGTATTTT CASSSNGLITDTQYF
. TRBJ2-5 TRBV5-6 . TGTGCCAGCAGCTACGGTTGGGGCGGCCAAGAGACCCAGTACTTC CASSYGWGGQETQYF
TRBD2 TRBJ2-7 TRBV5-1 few TGCGCCAGCAGCTTGGCGAACAAAGCGGGAGGGCCGATCGAGCAGTACTTC CASSLANKAGGPIEQYF
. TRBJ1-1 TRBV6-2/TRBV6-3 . TGTGCCAGCAGTTACCCGATGGGCGACATGAACACTGAAGCTTTCTTT CASSYPMGDMNTEAFF
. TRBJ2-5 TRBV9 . TGTGCCAGCAGCGTAGTGCCATTCGGGGAGACCCAGTACTTC CASSVVPFGETQYF
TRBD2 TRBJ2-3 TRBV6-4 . TGTGCCAGCAGACCCCTGGCGGGGGGCGGCACAGATACGCAGTATTTT CASRPLAGGGTDTQYF
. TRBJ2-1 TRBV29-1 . TGCAGCGGTGGAGGGCGGAGACACAGAAATGAGCAGTTCTTC CSGGGRRHRNEQFF